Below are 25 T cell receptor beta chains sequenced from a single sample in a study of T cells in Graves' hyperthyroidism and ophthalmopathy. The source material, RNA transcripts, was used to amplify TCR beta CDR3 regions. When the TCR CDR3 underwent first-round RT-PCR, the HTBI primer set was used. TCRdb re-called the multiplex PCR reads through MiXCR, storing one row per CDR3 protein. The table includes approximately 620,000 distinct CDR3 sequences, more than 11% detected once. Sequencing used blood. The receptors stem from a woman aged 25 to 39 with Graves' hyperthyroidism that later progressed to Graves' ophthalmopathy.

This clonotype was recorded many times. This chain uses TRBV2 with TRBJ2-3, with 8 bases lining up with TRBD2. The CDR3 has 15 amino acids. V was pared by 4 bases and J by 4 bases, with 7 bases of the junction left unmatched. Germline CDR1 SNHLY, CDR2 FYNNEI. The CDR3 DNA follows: TGTGCCAGCAGTGCCGGGACTAGAGGAGCAGATACGCAGTATTTT. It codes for CASSAGTRGADTQYF.

The CDR3 region has the DNA TGCAGTGCTACCCCCGTCGGGGATGAGCAGTTCTTC. Translated, it gives CSATPVGDEQFF. The chain carries TRBV20-1 and TRBJ2-1, with a weak D call TRBD2 (5 bases). This CDR3 comprises 12 residues. The germline gives CDR1 DFQATT, CDR2 SNEGSKA (reference sequence). Trimming stripped 4 bases from V and 8 bases from J, with 12 bases between.

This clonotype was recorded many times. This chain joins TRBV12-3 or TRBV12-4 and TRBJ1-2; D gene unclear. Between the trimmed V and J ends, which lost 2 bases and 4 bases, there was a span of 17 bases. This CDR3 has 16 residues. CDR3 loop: CASSLILRADPYGYTF. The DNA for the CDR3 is TGTGCCAGCAGTTTAATTTTGCGGGCGGACCCCTATGGCTACACCTTC.

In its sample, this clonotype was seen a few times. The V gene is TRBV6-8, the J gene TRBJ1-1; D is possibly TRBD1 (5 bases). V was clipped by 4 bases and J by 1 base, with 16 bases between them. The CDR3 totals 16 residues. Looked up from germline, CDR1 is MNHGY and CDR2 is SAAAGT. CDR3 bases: TGTGCCAGCAGTTCCTCTCCCGGGACCCGGAACACTGAAGCTTTCTTT. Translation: CASSSSPGTRNTEAFF.

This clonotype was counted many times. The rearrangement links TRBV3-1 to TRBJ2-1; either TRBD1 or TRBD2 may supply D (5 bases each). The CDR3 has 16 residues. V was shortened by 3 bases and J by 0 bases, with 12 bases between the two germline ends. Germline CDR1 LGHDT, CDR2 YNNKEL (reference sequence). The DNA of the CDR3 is TGTGCCAGCAGCCATGTGGGACGAAGCTCCTACAATGAGCAGTTCTTC. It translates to CASSHVGRSSYNEQFF.

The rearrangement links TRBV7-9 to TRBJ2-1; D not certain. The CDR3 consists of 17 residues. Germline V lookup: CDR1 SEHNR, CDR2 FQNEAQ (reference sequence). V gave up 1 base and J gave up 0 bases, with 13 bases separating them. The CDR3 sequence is CASSLDDSLSSYNEQFF. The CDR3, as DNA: TGTGCCAGCAGCTTAGATGATTCGCTGAGCTCCTACAATGAGCAGTTCTTC.

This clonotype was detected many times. The CDR3 protein is CASEGGSGDYTQYF. The CDR3 DNA reads as TGTGCCAGCGAGGGGGGGAGCGGAGACTATACGCAGTATTTT. The chain recombines TRBV11-3 with TRBJ2-3; D might be TRBD2 (7 bases). Between the trimmed V and J ends, which lost 8 bases and 7 bases, there was a span of 19 bases. CDR1 and CDR2 (germline): SGHNT, YENEEA. The CDR3 extends over 14 amino acids.

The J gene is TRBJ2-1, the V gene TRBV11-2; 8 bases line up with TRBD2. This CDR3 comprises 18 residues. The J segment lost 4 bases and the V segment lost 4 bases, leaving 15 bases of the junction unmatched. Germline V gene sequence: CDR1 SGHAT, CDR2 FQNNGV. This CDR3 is CASSWPRLSGIHYNEQFF. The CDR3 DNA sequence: TGTGCCAGCAGCTGGCCACGGCTTAGCGGGATCCATTACAATGAGCAGTTCTTC. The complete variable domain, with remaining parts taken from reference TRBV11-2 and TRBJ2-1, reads EAGVAQSPRYKIIEKRQSVAFWCNPISGHATLYWYQQILGQGPKLLIQFQNNGVVDDSQLPKDRFSAERLKGVDSTLKIQPAKLEDSAVYLCASSWPRLSGIHYNEQFFGPGTRLTVL.

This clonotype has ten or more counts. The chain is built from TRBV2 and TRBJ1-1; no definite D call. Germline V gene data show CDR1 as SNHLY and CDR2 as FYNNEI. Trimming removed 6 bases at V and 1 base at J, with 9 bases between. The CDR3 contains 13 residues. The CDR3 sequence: CASRVQGNTEAFF. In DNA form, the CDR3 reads TGTGCCAGCAGGGTACAAGGGAACACTGAAGCTTTCTTT.

CDR3 nucleotides: TGTGCCAGCAATACAGGGTCAGGAAACACCATATATTTT. Encoded protein: CASNTGSGNTIYF. The gene calls are TRBV19 and TRBJ1-3, with D possibly TRBD1 on 6 matching bases. V lost 9 bases and J lost 4, with 13 bases in between. This CDR3 contains 13 residues. CDR1 and CDR2 from the germline V gene are LNHDA and SQIVND (reference sequence). Full variable domain (remainder filled in from reference TRBV19 and TRBJ1-3): DGGITQSPKYLFRKEGQNVTLSCEQNLNHDAMYWYRQDPGQGLRLIYYSQIVNDFQKGDIAEGYSVSREKKESFPLTVTSAQKNPTAFYLCASNTGSGNTIYFGEGSWLTVV.

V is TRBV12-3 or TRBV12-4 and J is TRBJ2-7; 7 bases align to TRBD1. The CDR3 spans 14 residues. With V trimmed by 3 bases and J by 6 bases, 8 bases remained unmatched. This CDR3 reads CASSFTGTVTEQYF. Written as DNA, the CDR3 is TGTGCCAGCAGTTTCACCGGGACAGTTACCGAGCAGTACTTC.

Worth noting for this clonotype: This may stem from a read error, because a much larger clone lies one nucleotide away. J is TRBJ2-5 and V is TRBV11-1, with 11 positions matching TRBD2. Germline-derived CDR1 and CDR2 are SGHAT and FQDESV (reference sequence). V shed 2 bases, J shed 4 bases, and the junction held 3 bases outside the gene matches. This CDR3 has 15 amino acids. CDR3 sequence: CASSLQLAGAETQYF. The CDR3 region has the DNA TGTGCCAGCAGCTTACAACTAGCGGGAGCAGAGACCCAGTACTTC.

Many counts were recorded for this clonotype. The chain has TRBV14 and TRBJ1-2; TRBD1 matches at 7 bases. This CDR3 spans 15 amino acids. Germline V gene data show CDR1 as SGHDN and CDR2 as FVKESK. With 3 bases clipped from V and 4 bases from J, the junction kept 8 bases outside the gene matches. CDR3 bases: TGTGCCAGCAGCCAGACCGGGACAGTGTCCTATGGCTACACCTTC. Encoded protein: CASSQTGTVSYGYTF.

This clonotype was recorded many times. The CDR3 here is CASSEEGKLEQYF. The CDR3 region has the DNA TGTGCCAGCAGTGAGGAGGGCAAGTTGGAGCAGTACTTC. This chain joins TRBV2 and TRBJ2-7, with D possibly matching TRBD2 (6 bases). CDR1 is SNHLY, CDR2 FYNNEI, per germline. Trimming took 3 bases from V and 7 from J, leaving 13 bases between them. The CDR3 loop spans 13 amino acids. Drawing the rest from reference TRBV2 and TRBJ2-7, the complete variable domain is EPEVTQTPSHQVTQMGQEVILRCVPISNHLYFYWYRQILGQKVEFLVSFYNNEISEKSEIFDDQFSVERPDGSNFTLKIRSTKLEDSAMYFCASSEEGKLEQYFGPGTRLTVT.

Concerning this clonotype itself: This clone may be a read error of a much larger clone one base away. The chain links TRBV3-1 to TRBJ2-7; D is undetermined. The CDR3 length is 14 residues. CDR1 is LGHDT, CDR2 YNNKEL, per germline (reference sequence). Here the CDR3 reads CASSQATLSYGQYF. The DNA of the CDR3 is TGTGCCAGCAGCCAAGCTACCTTGTCCTACGGGCAGTACTTC.

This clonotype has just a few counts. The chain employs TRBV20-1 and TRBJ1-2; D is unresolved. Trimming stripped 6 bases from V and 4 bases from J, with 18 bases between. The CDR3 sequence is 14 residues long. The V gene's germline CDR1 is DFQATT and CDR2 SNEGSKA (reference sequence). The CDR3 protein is CSAQPFDGPYGYTF. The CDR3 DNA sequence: TGCAGTGCCCAACCATTCGACGGACCCTATGGCTACACCTTC.

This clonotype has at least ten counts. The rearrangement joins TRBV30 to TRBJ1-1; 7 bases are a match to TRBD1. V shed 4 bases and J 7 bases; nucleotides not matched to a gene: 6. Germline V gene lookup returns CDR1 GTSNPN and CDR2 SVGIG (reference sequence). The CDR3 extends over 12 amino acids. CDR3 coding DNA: TGTGCCTGGAACCCCGGGGACAGTGAAGCTTTCTTT. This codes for CAWNPGDSEAFF.

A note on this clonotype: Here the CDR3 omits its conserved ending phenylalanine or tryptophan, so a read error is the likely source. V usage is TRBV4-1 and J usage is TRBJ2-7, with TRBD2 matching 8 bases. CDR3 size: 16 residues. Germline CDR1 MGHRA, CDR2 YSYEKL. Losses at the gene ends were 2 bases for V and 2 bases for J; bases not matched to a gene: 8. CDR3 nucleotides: TGCGCCAGCAGCCAAAGTACTAGCGGCCACACCTACGAGCAGTACCTC. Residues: CASSQSTSGHTYEQYL.

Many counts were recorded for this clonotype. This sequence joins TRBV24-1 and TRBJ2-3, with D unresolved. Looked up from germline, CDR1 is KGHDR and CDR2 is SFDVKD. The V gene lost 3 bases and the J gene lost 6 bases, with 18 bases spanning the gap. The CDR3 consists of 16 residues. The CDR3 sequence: CATSDASFARTDTQYF. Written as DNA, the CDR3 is TGTGCCACCAGTGATGCGTCATTTGCCCGGACGGATACGCAGTATTTT.

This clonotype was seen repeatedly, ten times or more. The CDR3 loop is CASSIDRGGNTIYF. CDR3 sequence (DNA): TGTGCCAGTAGTATAGATCGTGGTGGAAACACCATATATTTT. The rearrangement uses TRBV19 and TRBJ1-3; no definite D call. CDR1 and CDR2 (germline): LNHDA, SQIVND (reference sequence). The CDR3 loop spans 14 amino acids. V shed 0 bases and J shed 3 bases, with 6 bases lying between them.

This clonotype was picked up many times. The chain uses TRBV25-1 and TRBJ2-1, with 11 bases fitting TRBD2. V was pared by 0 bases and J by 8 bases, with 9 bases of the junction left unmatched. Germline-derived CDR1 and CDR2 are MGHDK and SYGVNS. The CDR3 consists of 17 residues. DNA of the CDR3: TGTGCCAGCAGTGAATATAGTGGGCTAGCGGGAGGCGATGAGCAGTTCTTC. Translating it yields CASSEYSGLAGGDEQFF.

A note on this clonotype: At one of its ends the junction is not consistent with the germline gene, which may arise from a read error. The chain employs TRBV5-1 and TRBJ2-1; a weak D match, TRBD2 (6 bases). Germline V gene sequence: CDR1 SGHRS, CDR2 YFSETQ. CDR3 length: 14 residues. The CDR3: CASSLLALSNGQFF. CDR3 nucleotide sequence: TGCGCCAGCAGCTTACTAGCTCTGTCCAATGGGCAGTTCTTC.

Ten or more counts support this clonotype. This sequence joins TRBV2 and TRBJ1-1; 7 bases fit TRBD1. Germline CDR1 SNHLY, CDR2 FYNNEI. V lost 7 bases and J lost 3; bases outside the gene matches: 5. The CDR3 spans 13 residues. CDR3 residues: CASTGTAYTEAFF. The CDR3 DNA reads TGTGCCAGCACCGGGACAGCCTACACTGAAGCTTTCTTT.

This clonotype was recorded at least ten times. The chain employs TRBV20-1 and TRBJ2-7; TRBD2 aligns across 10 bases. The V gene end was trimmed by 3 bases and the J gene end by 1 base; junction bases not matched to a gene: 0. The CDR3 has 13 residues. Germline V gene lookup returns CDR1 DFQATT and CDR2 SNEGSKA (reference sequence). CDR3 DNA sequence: TGCAGTGCTAGGACTAGCGGGTCCTACGAGCAGTACTTC. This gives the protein CSARTSGSYEQYF.

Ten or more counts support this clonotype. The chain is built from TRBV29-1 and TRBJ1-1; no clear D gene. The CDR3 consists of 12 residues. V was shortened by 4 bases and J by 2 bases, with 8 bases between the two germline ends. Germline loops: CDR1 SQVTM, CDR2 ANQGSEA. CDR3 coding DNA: TGCAGCGTTGGAGGGCCAAACACTGAAGCTTTCTTT. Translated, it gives CSVGGPNTEAFF.